This T cell receptor beta chain was identified in a study of cytomegalovirus exposure and HLA in healthy donors. Study information: About 85 million unique TCR sequences came from HLA-typed donors in an early release. Regarding the study as a whole: HLA-A and HLA-B allele assignments for most subjects were reportedly predicted accurately using TCR beta sequences. Earlier findings revealed that most TCR beta V segments proved productive either about 90% or about 30% of the time.

The CDR3 is 14 amino acids. CDR1 and CDR2 (germline): MNHEY, SVGAGI. V lost 4 bases and J lost 6, with 10 bases in between. With 60 Vbeta and 13 Jbeta primers, the PCR was carried out. The repertoire was sequenced with immunoSEQ multiplex PCR; TCRdb's copy has only in-frame clones and lacks some. The table shows some 150,000 clones, with over 70% occurring only once. Regarding this clone: Its antigen remains unidentified.

This TCR derives from a man aged 18 to 35 in good health and CMV-seropositive. V is TRBV6-5 and J is TRBJ1-6, with D possibly being TRBD1 (6 bases). Sequenced input: PBMCs. The CDR3 DNA reads as TGTGCCAGCAGTTGGACAGTATTTAATTCACCCCTCCACTTT. This codes for CASSWTVFNSPLHF.